This TCR beta chain derives from a study of blood T cell repertoires in COVID-19. Unmatched junction bases numbered 6, after V lost 7 bases and J lost 0 bases. CDR1 is SEHNR and CDR2 is FQNEAQ in the germline V gene (reference sequence). The CDR3 runs to 15 residues. Clones were sequenced by immunoSEQ multiplex PCR, and TCRdb holds only the in-frame ones, with some missing. Here the sample spans 99,000 or so clones, 91% being singletons. Sequencing used peripheral blood. The clonotype was recovered from a human donor in a cohort sampled during active COVID-19. The V gene is TRBV7-9, the J gene TRBJ2-3, with TRBD1 matching over 8 bases. This chain's CDR3 is CASTDRGSSTDTQYF. The CDR3 nucleotides read TGTGCCAGCACCGACAGGGGTTCCAGCACAGATACGCAGTATTTT.